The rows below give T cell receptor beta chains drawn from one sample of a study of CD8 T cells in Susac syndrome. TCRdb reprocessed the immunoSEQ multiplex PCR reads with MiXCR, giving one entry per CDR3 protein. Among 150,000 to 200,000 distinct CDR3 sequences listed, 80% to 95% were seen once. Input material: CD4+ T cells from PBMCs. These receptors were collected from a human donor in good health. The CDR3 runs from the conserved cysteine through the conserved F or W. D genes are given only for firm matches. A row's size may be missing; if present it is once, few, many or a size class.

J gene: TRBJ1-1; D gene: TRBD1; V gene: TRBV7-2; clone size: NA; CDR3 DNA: TGTGCCAGCAGCTCGAGGGGGAGGGGGCGCACTGAAGCTTTCTTT; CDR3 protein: CASSSRGRGRTEAFF
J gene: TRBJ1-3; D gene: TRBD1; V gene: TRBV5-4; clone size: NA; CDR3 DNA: TGTGCCAGCAGTTTAGGACAGGGCGACTCTGGAAACACCATATATTTT; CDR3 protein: CASSLGQGDSGNTIYF
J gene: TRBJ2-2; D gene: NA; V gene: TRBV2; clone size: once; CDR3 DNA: TGTGCCAGCAGCCTCGGACACCTTACCGGGGAGCTGTTTTTT; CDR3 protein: CASSLGHLTGELFF
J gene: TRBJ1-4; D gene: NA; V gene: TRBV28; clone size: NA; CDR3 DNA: TGTGCCAGCACCAAACAGGGTTCGAGCAAACTGTTTTTT; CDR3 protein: CASTKQGSSKLFF
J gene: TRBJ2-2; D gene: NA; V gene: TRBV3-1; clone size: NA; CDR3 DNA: TGTGCCAGCAGCCAACTAGGGGTCGGCACCGGGGAGCTGTTTTTT; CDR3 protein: CASSQLGVGTGELFF
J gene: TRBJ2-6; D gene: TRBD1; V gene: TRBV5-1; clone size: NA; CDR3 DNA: TGCGCCAGCAGCTATTTCGGGACAGGTGCCTCTGGGGCCAACGTCCTGACTTTC; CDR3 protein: CASSYFGTGASGANVLTF
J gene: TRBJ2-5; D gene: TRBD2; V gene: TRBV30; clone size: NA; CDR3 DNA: TGTGCCTGGAGTCTCCTGGGACTAGCGGGCTCACGGGAGACCCAGTACTTC; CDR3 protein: CAWSLLGLAGSRETQYF
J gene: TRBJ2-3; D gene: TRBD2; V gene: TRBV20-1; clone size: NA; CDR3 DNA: TGCAGTGCCCTCCGGACTAGCGGGGGGCTGGCAGATACGCAGTATTTT; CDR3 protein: CSALRTSGGLADTQYF
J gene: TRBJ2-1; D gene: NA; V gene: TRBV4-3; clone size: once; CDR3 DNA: TGCGCCAGCAGCCAACCCGGTTATGAGCAGTTCTTC; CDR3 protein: CASSQPGYEQFF
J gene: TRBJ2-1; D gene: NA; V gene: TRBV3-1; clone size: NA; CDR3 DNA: TGTGCCAGCAGCCAAGATGTTAGAGGGCAAGGTGAGCAGTTCTTC; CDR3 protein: CASSQDVRGQGEQFF
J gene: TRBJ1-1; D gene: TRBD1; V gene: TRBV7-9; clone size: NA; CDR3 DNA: TGTGCCAGCAGCTTAGGGGGCCGGACAGGATCGAACACTGAAGCTTTCTTT; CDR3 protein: CASSLGGRTGSNTEAFF
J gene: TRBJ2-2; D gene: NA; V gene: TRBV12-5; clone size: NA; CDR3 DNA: TGTGCTAGTGGTTTCTTTCGGGGGAACACCGGGGAGCTGTTTTTT; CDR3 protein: CASGFFRGNTGELFF